The clone carrying this T cell receptor beta chain was seen only a few times. Its antigen is not identified. This sample stems from a study of T cells after yellow fever vaccination. The study, taken as a whole, reports: Clonotypes shared by both compartments, CD4 and CD8, made up a small share.

The CDR3 covers 16 residues. Germline CDR1 reads SGHDT; CDR2 reads YYEEEE. J was trimmed by 4 bases and V by 0 bases; bases with no gene match: 9. TCRdb fed the 5' RACE reads into MiXCR, producing one record per CDR3 protein. The table shows around 600,000 distinct CDR3 sequences, with about 12% occurring only once. The chain carries TRBV5-6 and TRBJ1-1; 7 nucleotides line up with TRBD1. This TCR was sampled from a man aged 30 to 45 who received the YFV17D yellow fever vaccine. The source was PBMCs, collected on the day of the yellow fever booster vaccination. In nucleotides, the CDR3 is TGTGCCAGCAGCTTGGAAAACAGGGGTATGAGCACTGAAGCTTTCTTT. This encodes CASSLENRGMSTEAFF.